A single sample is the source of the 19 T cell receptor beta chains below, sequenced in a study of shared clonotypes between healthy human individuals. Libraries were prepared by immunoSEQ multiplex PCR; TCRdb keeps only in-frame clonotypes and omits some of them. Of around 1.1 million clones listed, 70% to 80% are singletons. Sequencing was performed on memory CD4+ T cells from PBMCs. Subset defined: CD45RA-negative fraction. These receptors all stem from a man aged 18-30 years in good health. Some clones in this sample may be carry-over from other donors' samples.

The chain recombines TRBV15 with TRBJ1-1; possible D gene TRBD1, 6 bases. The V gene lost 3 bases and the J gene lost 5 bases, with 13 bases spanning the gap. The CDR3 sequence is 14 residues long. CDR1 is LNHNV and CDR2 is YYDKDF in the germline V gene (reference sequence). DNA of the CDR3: TGTGCCACCAGCAGGGAACTCCAGGGGACTGAAGCTTTCTTT. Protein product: CATSRELQGTEAFF.

This chain's CDR3 is CASSTRGGVYEQYF. The DNA for the CDR3 is TGTGCCAGCAGCACGCGGGGAGGGGTCTACGAGCAGTACTTC. The J gene is TRBJ2-7, the V gene TRBV5-4; 7 nucleotides agree with TRBD2. This CDR3 has 14 residues. Trimming removed 4 bases from V and 3 bases from J; junction bases left unmatched: 7. CDR1 SGHNT and CDR2 YYREEE come from the germline V gene (reference sequence).

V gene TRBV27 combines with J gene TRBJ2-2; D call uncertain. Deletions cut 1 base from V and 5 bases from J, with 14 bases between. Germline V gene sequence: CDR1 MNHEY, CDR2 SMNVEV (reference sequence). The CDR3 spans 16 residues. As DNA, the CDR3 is TGTGCCAGCAGTTTATTAAAGGGATCGAGGACCGGGGAGCTGTTTTTT. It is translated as CASSLLKGSRTGELFF.

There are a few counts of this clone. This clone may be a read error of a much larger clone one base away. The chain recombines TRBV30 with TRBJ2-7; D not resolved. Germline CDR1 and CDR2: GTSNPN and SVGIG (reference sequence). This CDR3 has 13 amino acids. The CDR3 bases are TGTGCCTGGAGTGTGTCCTTCGAAAGCGAGCAGCACTTC. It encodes CAWSVSFESEQHF.

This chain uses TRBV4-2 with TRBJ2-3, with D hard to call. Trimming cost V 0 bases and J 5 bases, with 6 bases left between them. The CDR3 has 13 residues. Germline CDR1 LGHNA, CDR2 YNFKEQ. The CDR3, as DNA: TGTGCCAGCAGCCAAGAAATCAGAGATACGCAGTATTTT. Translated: CASSQEIRDTQYF.

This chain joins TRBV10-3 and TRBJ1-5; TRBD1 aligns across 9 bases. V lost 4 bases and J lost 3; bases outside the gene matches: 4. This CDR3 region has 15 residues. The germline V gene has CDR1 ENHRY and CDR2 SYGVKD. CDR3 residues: CAISGDRGNNQPQHF. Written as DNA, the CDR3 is TGTGCCATCAGTGGAGACAGGGGGAACAATCAGCCCCAGCATTTT.

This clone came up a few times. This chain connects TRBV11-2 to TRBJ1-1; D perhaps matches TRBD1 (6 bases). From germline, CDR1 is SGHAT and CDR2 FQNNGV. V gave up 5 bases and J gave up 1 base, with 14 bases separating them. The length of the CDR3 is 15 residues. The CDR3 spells CASSRGTGPNTEAFF. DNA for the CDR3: TGTGCCAGCAGCCGGGGAACAGGGCCGAACACTGAAGCTTTCTTT.

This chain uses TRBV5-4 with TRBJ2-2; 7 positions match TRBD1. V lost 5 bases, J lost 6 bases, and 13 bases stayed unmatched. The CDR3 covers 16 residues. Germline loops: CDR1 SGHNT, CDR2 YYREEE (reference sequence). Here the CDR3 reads CASSLYATGRAGELFF. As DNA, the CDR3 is TGTGCCAGCAGTTTATATGCGACAGGGAGAGCCGGGGAGCTGTTTTTT.

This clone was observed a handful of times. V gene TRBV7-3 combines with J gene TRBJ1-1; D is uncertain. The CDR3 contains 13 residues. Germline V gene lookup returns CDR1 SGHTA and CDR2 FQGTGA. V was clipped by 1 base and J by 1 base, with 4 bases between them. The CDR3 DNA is TGTGCCAGCAGCTTAAGGACGAACACTGAAGCTTTCTTT. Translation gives CASSLRTNTEAFF.

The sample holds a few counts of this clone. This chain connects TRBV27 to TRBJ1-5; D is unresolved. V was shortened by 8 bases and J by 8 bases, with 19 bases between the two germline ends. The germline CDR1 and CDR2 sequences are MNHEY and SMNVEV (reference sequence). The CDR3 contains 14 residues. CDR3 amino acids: CASSRRDLGEPQHF. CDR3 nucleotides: TGTGCCAGCTCTCGAAGGGATCTCGGGGAGCCCCAGCATTTT.

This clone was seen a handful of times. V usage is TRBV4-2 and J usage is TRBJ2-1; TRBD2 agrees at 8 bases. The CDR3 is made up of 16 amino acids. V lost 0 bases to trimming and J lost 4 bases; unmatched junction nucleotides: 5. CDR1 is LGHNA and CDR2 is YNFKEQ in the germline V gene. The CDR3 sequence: CASSQDRGGRYNEQFF. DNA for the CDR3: TGTGCCAGCAGCCAAGATCGGGGGGGCAGGTACAATGAGCAGTTCTTC.

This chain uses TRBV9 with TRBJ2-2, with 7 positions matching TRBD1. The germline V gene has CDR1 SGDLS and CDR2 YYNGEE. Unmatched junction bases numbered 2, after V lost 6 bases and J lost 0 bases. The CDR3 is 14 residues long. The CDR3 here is CASKTGANTGELFF. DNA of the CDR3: TGTGCCAGCAAAACAGGGGCGAACACCGGGGAGCTGTTTTTT. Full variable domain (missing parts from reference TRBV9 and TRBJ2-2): DSGVTQTPKHLITATGQRVTLRCSPRSGDLSVYWYQQSLDQGLQFLIQYYNGEERAKGNILERFSAQQFPDLHSELNLSSLELGDSALYFCASKTGANTGELFFGEGSRLTVL.

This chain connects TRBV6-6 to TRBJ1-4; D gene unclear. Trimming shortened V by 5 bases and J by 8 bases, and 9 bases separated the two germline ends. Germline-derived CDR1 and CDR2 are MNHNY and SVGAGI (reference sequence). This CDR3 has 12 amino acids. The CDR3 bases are TGTGCCAGCAGTGCCGGACGGGAAAAACTGTTTTTT. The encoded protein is CASSAGREKLFF.

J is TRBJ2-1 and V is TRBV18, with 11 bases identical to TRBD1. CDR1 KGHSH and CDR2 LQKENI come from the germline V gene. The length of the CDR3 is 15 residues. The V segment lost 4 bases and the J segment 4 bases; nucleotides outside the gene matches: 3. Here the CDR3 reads CASSQGQGAYNEQFF. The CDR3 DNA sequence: TGTGCCAGCTCACAAGGACAGGGGGCGTACAATGAGCAGTTCTTC. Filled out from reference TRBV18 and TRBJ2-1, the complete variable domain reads NAGVMQNPRHLVRRRGQEARLRCSPMKGHSHVYWYRQLPEEGLKFMVYLQKENIIDESGMPKERFSAEFPKEGPSILRIQQVVRGDSAAYFCASSQGQGAYNEQFFGPGTRLTVL.

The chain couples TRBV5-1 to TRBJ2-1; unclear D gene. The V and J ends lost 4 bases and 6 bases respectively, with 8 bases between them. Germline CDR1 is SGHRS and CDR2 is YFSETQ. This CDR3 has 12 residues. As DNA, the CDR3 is TGCGCCAGCAGCCCTGAGAGCAATGAGCAGTTCTTC. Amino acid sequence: CASSPESNEQFF.

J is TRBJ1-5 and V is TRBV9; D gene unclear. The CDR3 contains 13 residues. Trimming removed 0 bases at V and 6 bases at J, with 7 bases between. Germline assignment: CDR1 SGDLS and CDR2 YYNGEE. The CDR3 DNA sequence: TGTGCCAGCAGCGTAGACGTAGGTCAGCCCCAGCATTTT. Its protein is CASSVDVGQPQHF.

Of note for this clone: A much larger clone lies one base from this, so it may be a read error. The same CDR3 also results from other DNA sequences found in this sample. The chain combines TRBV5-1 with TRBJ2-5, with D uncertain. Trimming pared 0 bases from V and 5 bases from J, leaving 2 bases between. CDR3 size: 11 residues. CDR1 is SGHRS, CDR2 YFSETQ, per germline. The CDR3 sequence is CASSLAETQYF. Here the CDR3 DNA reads TGCGCCAGCAGCTTGGCGGAGACCCAGTACTTC.

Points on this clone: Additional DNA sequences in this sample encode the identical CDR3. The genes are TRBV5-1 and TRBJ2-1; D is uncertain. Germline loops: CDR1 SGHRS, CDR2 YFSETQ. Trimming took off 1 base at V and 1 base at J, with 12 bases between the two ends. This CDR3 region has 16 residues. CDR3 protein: CASSLSGGGSYNEQFF. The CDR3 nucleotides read TGCGCCAGCAGCTTGTCGGGCGGCGGTTCCTACAATGAGCAGTTCTTC.

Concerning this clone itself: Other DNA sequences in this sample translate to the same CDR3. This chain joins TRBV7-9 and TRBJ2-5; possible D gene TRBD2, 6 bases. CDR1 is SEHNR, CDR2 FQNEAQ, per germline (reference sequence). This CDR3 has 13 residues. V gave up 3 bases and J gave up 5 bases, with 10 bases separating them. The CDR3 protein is CASSLPGVETQYF. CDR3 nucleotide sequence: TGTGCCAGCAGCTTGCCGGGGGTGGAGACCCAGTACTTC.